The next 11 T cell receptor beta chains were all read from a single sample in a study of blood T cells in healthy people across ages. The second PCR ran roughly 7 to 12 cycles with a sample-barcoded 5' primer and J-beta primers. One entry per CDR3 protein results from TCRdb running MiXCR on the 5' RACE reads. The sample has roughly 680,000 distinct CDR3 sequences, over 20% seen once. Sequencing was carried out using blood. Every receptor here comes from a man between 70 and 80 years old in good health.

This clonotype has just a few counts. The rearrangement uses TRBV10-2 and TRBJ1-5, with D tentatively TRBD1 (5 bases). The V and J ends lost 0 bases and 3 bases respectively, with 9 bases between them. The germline gives CDR1 WSHSY, CDR2 SAAADI. This CDR3 comprises 15 residues. CDR3 DNA: TGCGCCAGCAGTGAGTCCGGACAAGTCAATCAGCCCCAGCATTTT. This translates into CASSESGQVNQPQHF.

The chain has TRBV29-1 and TRBJ2-3; 7 bases agree with TRBD2. Trimming at V came to 5 bases and at J to 6 bases, leaving 8 bases not matched to a gene. The germline CDR1 and CDR2 sequences are SQVTM and ANQGSEA. CDR3 length equals 13 residues. The CDR3 reads CSVQRGGADTQYF. CDR3 nucleotides: TGCAGCGTTCAGCGGGGTGGGGCTGATACGCAGTATTTT.

This chain links TRBV20-1 with TRBJ1-2; D is perhaps TRBD1 (6 bases). Looked up from germline, CDR1 is DFQATT and CDR2 is SNEGSKA (reference sequence). Trimming removed 5 bases at V and 4 bases at J, with 20 bases between. The length of the CDR3 is 15 residues. In DNA, the CDR3 is TGCAGTGCTGGAATTCTAACAGGGACTGGCTATGGCTACACCTTC. It specifies CSAGILTGTGYGYTF.

The CDR3 sequence is CSARGPDPRGTDTQYF. CDR3 bases: TGCAGTGCTAGAGGTCCAGACCCGCGGGGCACAGATACGCAGTATTTT. This sequence joins TRBV20-1 and TRBJ2-3, with D perhaps matching TRBD2 (5 bases). Germline V gene lookup returns CDR1 DFQATT and CDR2 SNEGSKA (reference sequence). This CDR3 is built from 16 residues. With 1 base removed from V and 1 base from J, the gap between germline ends came to 15 bases.

The rearrangement joins TRBV10-3 to TRBJ1-2; 8 bases line up with TRBD1. Germline trimming cut 4 bases from V and 2 bases from J; bases unmatched to any gene: 12. Germline V gene sequence: CDR1 ENHRY, CDR2 SYGVKD. CDR3 length: 17 amino acids. The CDR3 sequence: CAISGGQGTGANYGYTF. The CDR3 DNA sequence: TGTGCCATCAGTGGAGGACAGGGTACTGGAGCGAACTATGGCTACACCTTC.

The V and J genes are TRBV11-2 and TRBJ2-7; D is undetermined. Germline V gene lookup returns CDR1 SGHAT and CDR2 FQNNGV. V was clipped by 5 bases and J by 4 bases, with 9 bases between them. The CDR3 is made up of 12 amino acids. The CDR3 is CASSTGPYEQYF. CDR3 nucleotide sequence: TGTGCCAGCAGCACCGGGCCTTACGAGCAGTACTTC.

The chain uses TRBV18 and TRBJ1-6, with no clear D. Trimming stripped 2 bases from V and 8 bases from J, with 7 bases between. The CDR3 is 13 amino acids. Germline V gene data show CDR1 as KGHSH and CDR2 as LQKENI. In DNA, the CDR3 is TGTGCCAGCTCACCAAGCAAGGATTCACCCCTCCACTTT. It specifies CASSPSKDSPLHF.

This clonotype was detected a few times. This chain joins TRBV25-1 and TRBJ1-4; D is ambiguous. This CDR3 contains 15 residues. V shed 3 bases and J shed 8 bases, with 16 bases lying between them. CDR1 is MGHDK and CDR2 is SYGVNS in the germline V gene. The CDR3 coding sequence is TGTGCCAGCAGTGACCTTTCGGGCGCCGGGGAAAAACTGTTTTTT. Protein product: CASSDLSGAGEKLFF.

This clonotype has a count of ten or more. The chain employs TRBV12-3 or TRBV12-4 and TRBJ2-7; D unclear. CDR3 length: 12 amino acids. Trimming left V 6 bases short and J 3 bases short, with 9 bases between. CDR3 nucleotide sequence: TGTGCCAGCAGCCCTACTAACTACGAGCAGTACTTC. This gives the protein CASSPTNYEQYF.

There are many counts of this clonotype. The chain uses TRBV20-1 and TRBJ2-5, with a tentative D call TRBD1 (5 bases). Germline V gene lookup returns CDR1 DFQATT and CDR2 SNEGSKA (reference sequence). The V and J ends lost 6 bases and 5 bases respectively, with 13 bases between them. This CDR3 spans 12 amino acids. CDR3 sequence (DNA): TGCAGTGCCTGTGGGGCGAGGGAGACCCAGTACTTC. This encodes CSACGARETQYF.

This clonotype has ten or more counts. CDR3: CASSLPRTSGSSGELFF. CDR3 bases: TGTGCCAGCAGCTTACCCCGGACTAGCGGGAGTTCCGGGGAGCTGTTTTTT. V is TRBV7-6 and J is TRBJ2-2; 13 bases are shared with TRBD2. This CDR3 spans 17 amino acids. Germline CDR1 SGHVS, CDR2 FNYEAQ. J lost 6 bases, V lost 2 bases, and 6 bases had no gene match. Filled out from reference TRBV7-6 and TRBJ2-2, the complete variable domain reads GAGVSQSPRYKVTKRGQDVALRCDPISGHVSLYWYRQALGQGPEFLTYFNYEAQQDKSGLPNDRFSAERPEGSISTLTIQRTEQRDSAMYRCASSLPRTSGSSGELFFGEGSRLTVL.